This TCR beta chain was captured in a study of post-analysis software for immune sequencing data. The study's findings and limits: By F measure, samples from a shared preparation batch strongly co-clustered. The study found TRBV5-6, TRBV5-1 and TRBV20-1 among four to six TRBV segments more frequent in patients than controls.

With regard to this clonotype: Its antigen remains unknown.

CDR3 length: 17 amino acids. From germline, CDR1 is SGHRS and CDR2 YFSETQ. Trimming cost V 0 bases and J 0 bases, with 15 bases left between them. The library was made from cDNA and included unique molecular identifiers. T cells numbering roughly 0.9 to 10 million yielded cDNA molecules that totaled roughly 500,000. TCRdb processed the PCR reads anew with MiXCR; each CDR3 protein has one entry. The sample includes about 820,000 distinct CDR3 sequences, roughly half of them seen just once. The chain carries TRBV5-1 and TRBJ1-2; D remains unclear. Sequenced sample: blood. The source is a girl under 18 with multiple sclerosis. CDR3 DNA: TGCGCCAGCAGCTTGGCCGTGGGGAATACCGCTAACTATGGCTACACCTTC. It specifies CASSLAVGNTANYGYTF. The complete variable domain, with remaining parts taken from reference TRBV5-1 and TRBJ1-2, reads KAGVTQTPRYLIKTRGQQVTLSCSPISGHRSVSWYQQTPGQGLQFLFEYFSETQRNKGNFPGRFSGRQFSNSRSEMNVSTLELGDSALYLCASSLAVGNTANYGYTFGSGTRLTVV.